These 17 T cell receptor beta chains were sequenced from one sample in a study of CD8+ T cells in alopecia areata. The sequencing template was cDNA reverse transcribed from extracted RNA. Produced via immunoSEQ multiplex PCR; TCRdb's table is partial and in-frame only. The table records some 240,000 clones, more than 45% of them present only once. Treatment given: oral pan-JAK inhibitor, 5-10 mg twice daily. Sequenced material: CD4+ T cells sorted from blood, taken at week 4, from a patient treated with tofacitinib. These receptors were obtained from a human donor with alopecia areata.

In its sample, this clone was seen once. The genes are TRBV29-1 and TRBJ2-1, with TRBD2 as a possible D gene (6 bases). Trimming shortened V by 4 bases and J by 3 bases, and 16 bases separated the two germline ends. There are 15 residues in the CDR3. CDR1 is SQVTM and CDR2 is ANQGSEA in the germline V gene. The CDR3 bases are TGCAGCGTTGCAGTCCCAGTGGGGGGCTACAATGAGCAGTTCTTC. Protein: CSVAVPVGGYNEQFF.

The CDR3: CASSANQGIGELFF. CDR3 DNA: TGTGCCAGCAGTGCGAACCAGGGAATCGGGGAGCTGTTTTTT. The chain is built from TRBV27 and TRBJ2-2; D is perhaps TRBD1 (5 bases). The length of the CDR3 is 14 residues. Trimming removed 5 bases from V and 7 bases from J, with 14 bases in between. CDR1 is MNHEY, CDR2 SMNVEV, per germline (reference sequence).

The V call is TRBV6-5, the J call TRBJ2-5; D uncertain. Deletions cut 3 bases from V and 2 bases from J, with 7 bases between. CDR1 MNHEY and CDR2 SVGAGI come from the germline V gene. This CDR3 has 13 residues. This chain's CDR3 is CASSYLGQETQYF. CDR3 coding DNA: TGTGCCAGCAGTTATCTGGGGCAAGAGACCCAGTACTTC.

This clone was observed once. The chain links TRBV29-1 to TRBJ2-7; unclear D gene. The CDR3 runs 13 residues. Trimming removed 4 bases from V and 3 bases from J, with 13 bases in between. The germline V gene has CDR1 SQVTM and CDR2 ANQGSEA. CDR3 residues: CSVALRQSYEQYF. CDR3 sequence (DNA): TGCAGCGTTGCTTTAAGGCAGAGCTACGAGCAGTACTTC.

This clone was found a few times. The V gene is TRBV19, the J gene TRBJ1-1; maybe TRBD1 (5 bases). Trimming stripped 8 bases from V and 9 bases from J, with 16 bases between. Germline-derived CDR1 and CDR2 are LNHDA and SQIVND (reference sequence). There are 12 residues in the CDR3. CDR3 sequence: CASSGLGTKAFF. The CDR3 DNA reads as TGTGCCAGTTCCGGCTTGGGGACTAAAGCTTTCTTT. The whole variable domain, filled in from reference TRBV19 and TRBJ1-1, reads DGGITQSPKYLFRKEGQNVTLSCEQNLNHDAMYWYRQDPGQGLRLIYYSQIVNDFQKGDIAEGYSVSREKKESFPLTVTSAQKNPTAFYLCASSGLGTKAFFGQGTRLTVV.

This sequence joins TRBV5-1 and TRBJ2-1; 8 positions match TRBD2. The V and J ends lost 4 bases and 10 bases, in that order; junction bases with no gene match: 4. The CDR3 totals 12 residues. The germline V gene encodes CDR1 SGHRS and CDR2 YFSETQ. Here the CDR3 DNA reads TGCGCCAGCAGCCCCTCTAGCGGGGAGCAGTTCTTC. Protein: CASSPSSGEQFF.

This clone was counted only a few times. The chain employs TRBV27 and TRBJ2-5; D possibly corresponds to TRBD2 (5 bases). TRBJ2-7 matches the DNA end more closely, so the J call is doubtful. The CDR3 extends over 15 amino acids. Germline V gene sequence: CDR1 MNHEY, CDR2 SMNVEV (reference sequence). CDR3 nucleotide sequence: TGTGCCAGCAGTCCCCGGGGAGCGAGCTCCTACGAGCAGTACTTC. It yields the protein CASSPRGASSYEQYF.

The chain recombines TRBV14 with TRBJ2-2; D assignment may be TRBD1 or TRBD2 (5 bases each). The CDR3 totals 14 residues. CDR1 SGHDN and CDR2 FVKESK come from the germline V gene. The ends were cut back, 1 base at V and 4 bases at J, with 7 bases in the middle. The chain's CDR3 is CASSQVGGTGELFF. CDR3 DNA sequence: TGTGCCAGCAGCCAAGTTGGGGGCACCGGGGAGCTGTTTTTT.

Concerning this clone itself: The sample carries other DNA sequences with the same CDR3. This chain joins TRBV4-3 and TRBJ1-1; D is ambiguous. The CDR3 contains 13 residues. Trimming took off 2 bases at V and 0 bases at J, with 4 bases between the two ends. CDR1 is LGHNA, CDR2 YSLEER, per germline. In DNA form, the CDR3 reads TGCGCCAGCAGCCAAAGGGTGAACACTGAAGCTTTCTTT. This translates into CASSQRVNTEAFF.

This clone came up a few times. The V call is TRBV14, the J call TRBJ2-1, with D unclear. The V end lost 2 bases, the J end lost 7 bases, and 9 bases lay between the germline ends. Germline V gene sequence: CDR1 SGHDN, CDR2 FVKESK. CDR3 length equals 13 residues. CDR3 sequence reads: CASSQSLGNEQFF. The CDR3 nucleotides are TGTGCCAGCAGCCAATCCTTGGGTAATGAGCAGTTCTTC.

This clone has only a few counts. The rearrangement uses TRBV11-2 and TRBJ2-1, with 12 bases that match TRBD2. The germline V gene has CDR1 SGHAT and CDR2 FQNNGV. Germline trimming cut 5 bases from V and 10 bases from J; bases unmatched to any gene: 3. The CDR3 runs to 13 residues. CDR3 sequence (DNA): TGTGCCAGCAGCCCTAGCGGGGGGGGAGAGCAGTTCTTC. This gives the protein CASSPSGGGEQFF.

This clone was recorded only once. The rearrangement joins TRBV5-6 to TRBJ1-5; D not certain. Germline-derived CDR1 and CDR2 are SGHDT and YYEEEE. The CDR3 loop spans 13 amino acids. V was shortened by 0 bases and J by 15 bases, with 16 bases between the two germline ends. The CDR3, as DNA: TGTGCCAGCAGCTTGGGACCCGAGACACGCCGGCATTTT. This codes for CASSLGPETRRHF.

This clone was recorded a few times. V gene TRBV2 combines with J gene TRBJ2-7; a weak D match, TRBD1 (5 bases). The CDR3 has 13 residues. V lost 7 bases and J 3 bases, leaving 13 bases between the germline ends. Germline V lookup: CDR1 SNHLY, CDR2 FYNNEI. The CDR3 region has the DNA TGTGCCAGCAAGGACAAGGCCGTCTACGAGCAGTACTTC. Protein product: CASKDKAVYEQYF.

In its sample, this clone was seen once. The J gene is TRBJ2-7, the V gene TRBV25-1, with D possibly matching TRBD1 (5 bases). CDR1 and CDR2 from the germline V gene are MGHDK and SYGVNS. The CDR3 covers 11 residues. V was cut by 4 bases and J by 10 bases, with 11 bases left in between. The CDR3 spells CASSVGQGQYF. CDR3 sequence (DNA): TGTGCCAGCAGTGTCGGGCAGGGACAGTACTTC.

This clone was seen a few times. The gene calls are TRBV29-1 and TRBJ2-7; perhaps TRBD2 as D (5 bases). The germline V gene encodes CDR1 SQVTM and CDR2 ANQGSEA. CDR3 length: 14 residues. V lost 4 bases and J 8 bases, leaving 21 bases between the germline ends. The CDR3 sequence: CSVVGRASPTQQYF. The CDR3 nucleotides are TGCAGCGTTGTTGGAAGGGCTAGCCCCACCCAGCAGTACTTC.

J is TRBJ1-2 and V is TRBV6-5, with a tentative D call TRBD1 (5 bases). Trimming removed 2 bases from V and 6 bases from J, with 10 bases in between. Germline CDR1 is MNHEY and CDR2 is SVGAGI. The CDR3 is made up of 13 amino acids. This CDR3 is CASSYGGVDGYTF. Here the CDR3 DNA reads TGTGCCAGCAGTTACGGGGGGGTTGATGGCTACACCTTC.

In this sample, this clone turned up once. The chain carries TRBV2 and TRBJ1-5; TRBD1 matches at 10 bases. Germline values: CDR1 SNHLY, CDR2 FYNNEI. The CDR3 sequence is 17 residues long. The V and J ends lost 6 bases and 2 bases, in that order; junction bases with no gene match: 10. CDR3 protein: CASSPYDRGQGNQPQHF. Written as DNA, the CDR3 is TGTGCCAGCAGCCCTTACGACAGGGGGCAAGGCAATCAGCCCCAGCATTTT.